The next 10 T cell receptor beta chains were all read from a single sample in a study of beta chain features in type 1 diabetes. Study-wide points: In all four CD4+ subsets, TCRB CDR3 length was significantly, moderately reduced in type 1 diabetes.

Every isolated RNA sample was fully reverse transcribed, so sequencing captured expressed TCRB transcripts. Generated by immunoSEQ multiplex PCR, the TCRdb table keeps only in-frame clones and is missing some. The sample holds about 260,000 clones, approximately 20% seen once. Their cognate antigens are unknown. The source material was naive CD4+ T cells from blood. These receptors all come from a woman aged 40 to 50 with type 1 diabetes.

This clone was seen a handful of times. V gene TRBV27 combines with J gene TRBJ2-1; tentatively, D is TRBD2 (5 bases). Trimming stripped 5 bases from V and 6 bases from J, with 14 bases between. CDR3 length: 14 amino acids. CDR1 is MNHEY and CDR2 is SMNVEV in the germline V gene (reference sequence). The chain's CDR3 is CASSPAPGFNEQFF. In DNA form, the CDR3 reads TGTGCCAGCAGTCCCGCCCCGGGATTCAATGAGCAGTTCTTC.

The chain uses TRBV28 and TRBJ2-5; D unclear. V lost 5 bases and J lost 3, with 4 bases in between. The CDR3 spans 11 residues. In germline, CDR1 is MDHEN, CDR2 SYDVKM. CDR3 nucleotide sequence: TGTGCCAGCAGTCCCGAAGAGACCCAGTACTTC. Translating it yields CASSPEETQYF. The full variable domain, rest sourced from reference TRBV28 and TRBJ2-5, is DVKVTQSSRYLVKRTGEKVFLECVQDMDHENMFWYRQDPGLGLRLIYFSYDVKMKEKGDIPEGYSVSREKKERFSLILESASTNQTSMYLCASSPEETQYFGPGTRLLVL.

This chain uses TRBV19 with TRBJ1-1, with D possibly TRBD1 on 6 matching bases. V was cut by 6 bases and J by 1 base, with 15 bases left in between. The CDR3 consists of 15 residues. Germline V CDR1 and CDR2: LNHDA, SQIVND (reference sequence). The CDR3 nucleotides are TGTGCCAGTAGCGTGGCAGGGGCTCCGAACACTGAAGCTTTCTTT. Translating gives CASSVAGAPNTEAFF.

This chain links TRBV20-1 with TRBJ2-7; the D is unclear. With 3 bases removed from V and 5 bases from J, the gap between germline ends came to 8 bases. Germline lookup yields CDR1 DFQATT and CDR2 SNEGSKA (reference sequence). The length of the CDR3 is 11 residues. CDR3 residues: CSASPLNEQYF. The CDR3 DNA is TGCAGTGCTAGTCCCTTAAACGAGCAGTACTTC.

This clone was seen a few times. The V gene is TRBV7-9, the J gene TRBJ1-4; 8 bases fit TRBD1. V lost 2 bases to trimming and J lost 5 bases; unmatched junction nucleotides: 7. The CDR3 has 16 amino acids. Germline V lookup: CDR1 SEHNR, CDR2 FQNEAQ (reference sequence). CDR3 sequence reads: CASSLTRGRTNEKLFF. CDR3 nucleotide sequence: TGTGCCAGCAGCTTAACCAGGGGGCGGACCAATGAAAAACTGTTTTTT.

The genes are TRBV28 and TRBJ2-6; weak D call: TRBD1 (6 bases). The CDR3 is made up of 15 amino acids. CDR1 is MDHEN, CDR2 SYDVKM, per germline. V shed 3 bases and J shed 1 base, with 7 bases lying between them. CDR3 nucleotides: TGTGCCAGCAGTTTCAGGGGATCTGGGGCCAACGTCCTGACTTTC. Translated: CASSFRGSGANVLTF.

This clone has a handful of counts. CDR3: CASSLFGRGTDTQYF. Here the CDR3 DNA reads TGTGCCAGCAGCTTGTTCGGGAGGGGCACAGATACGCAGTATTTT. The chain links TRBV28 to TRBJ2-3, with 8 bases matching TRBD2. Germline CDR1 and CDR2: MDHEN and SYDVKM. Trimming removed 6 bases from V and 1 base from J; junction bases left unmatched: 6. The CDR3 sequence is 15 residues long.

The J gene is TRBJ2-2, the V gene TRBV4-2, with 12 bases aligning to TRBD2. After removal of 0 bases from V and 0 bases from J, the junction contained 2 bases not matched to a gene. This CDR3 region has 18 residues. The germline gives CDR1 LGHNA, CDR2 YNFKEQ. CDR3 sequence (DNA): TGTGCCAGCAGCCAAGAAGGACTAGCGGGGTCGAACACCGGGGAGCTGTTTTTT. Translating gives CASSQEGLAGSNTGELFF.

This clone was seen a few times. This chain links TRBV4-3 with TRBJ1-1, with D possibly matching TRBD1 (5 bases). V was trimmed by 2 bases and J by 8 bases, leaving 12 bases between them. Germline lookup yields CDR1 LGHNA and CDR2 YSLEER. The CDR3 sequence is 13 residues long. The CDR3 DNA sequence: TGCGCCAGCAGCCAAACGTCGACAGTCGAAGCTTTCTTT. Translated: CASSQTSTVEAFF.

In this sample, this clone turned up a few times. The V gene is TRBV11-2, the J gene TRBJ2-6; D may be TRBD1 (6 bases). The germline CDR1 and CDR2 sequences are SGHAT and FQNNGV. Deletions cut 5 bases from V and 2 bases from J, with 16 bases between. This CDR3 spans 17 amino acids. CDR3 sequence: CASSPTTGLTGANVLTF. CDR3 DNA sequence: TGTGCCAGCAGCCCTACCACAGGGTTGACTGGGGCCAACGTCCTGACTTTC.